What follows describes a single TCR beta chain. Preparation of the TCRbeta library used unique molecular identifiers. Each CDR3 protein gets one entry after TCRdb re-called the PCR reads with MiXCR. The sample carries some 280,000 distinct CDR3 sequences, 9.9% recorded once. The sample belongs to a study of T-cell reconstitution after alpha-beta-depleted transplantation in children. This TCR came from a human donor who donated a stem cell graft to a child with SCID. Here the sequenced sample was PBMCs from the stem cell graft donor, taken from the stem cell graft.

CDR3 residues: CASSMIGTSEQFF. The CDR3 DNA reads TGTGCCAGTAGTATGATAGGGACGAGCGAGCAGTTCTTC. The rearrangement joins TRBV19 to TRBJ2-1; either TRBD1 or TRBD2 may supply D (5 bases each). CDR3 length: 13 amino acids. Germline-derived CDR1 and CDR2 are LNHDA and SQIVND (reference sequence). Trimming cost V 3 bases and J 10 bases, with 13 bases left between them. The full variable domain, completed using reference TRBV19 and TRBJ2-1, is DGGITQSPKYLFRKEGQNVTLSCEQNLNHDAMYWYRQDPGQGLRLIYYSQIVNDFQKGDIAEGYSVSREKKESFPLTVTSAQKNPTAFYLCASSMIGTSEQFFGPGTRLTVL.